The present TCR beta chain was sequenced within a study of T-cell memory formation after mild COVID-19. Whole-study findings and limits: Clones contracting across day 15 to 85 had a balanced CD4/CD8 profile; later expanding clones leaned CD4+.

MiXCR, run by TCRdb on the 5' RACE reads, gives a single entry per CDR3 protein. The table has 550,000 to 650,000 distinct CDR3 sequences, 17% seen once. Ten or more counts support this clonotype. What it binds is not known. The sequencing input was PBMCs or a T cell subset sorted from them (not recorded which). This sequence originates from an adult woman who had mild COVID-19 (a few samples of this study predate the infection). Cell type and time point are not known.

Here the CDR3 DNA reads TGCGCCAGCAGCCAGGGCCCCGTATCTAATGAAAAACTGTTTTTT. Translation gives CASSQGPVSNEKLFF. V usage is TRBV4-1 and J usage is TRBJ1-4; D unclear. Germline V gene sequence: CDR1 MGHRA, CDR2 YSYEKL. With 3 bases removed from V and 3 bases from J, the gap between germline ends came to 11 bases. The CDR3 is made up of 15 amino acids.